A single sample is the source of the 14 T cell receptor beta chains below, sequenced in a study of cytomegalovirus exposure and HLA in healthy donors. PCR was performed using 60 Vbeta and 13 Jbeta primers. Assay used: immunoSEQ multiplex PCR; TCRdb lists only in-frame clones, some missing. The sample carries over 200,000 clones, about 85% recorded once. Material: PBMCs. These TCRs come from a human donor in good health.

The chain joins TRBV5-5 to TRBJ1-1; D gene ambiguous. Per germline, CDR1 SGHKS and CDR2 YYEKEE (reference sequence). The CDR3 covers 13 residues. The V gene lost 4 bases and the J gene lost 5 bases, with 12 bases spanning the gap. CDR3 residues: CASSAATATEAFF. CDR3 coding DNA: TGTGCCAGCAGCGCGGCGACCGCGACTGAAGCTTTCTTT.

The rearrangement joins TRBV5-1 to TRBJ1-1; 7 nucleotides line up with TRBD1. The CDR3 spans 17 residues. Losses at the gene ends were 0 bases for V and 3 bases for J; bases not matched to a gene: 11. Per germline, CDR1 SGHRS and CDR2 YFSETQ. The CDR3, as DNA: TGCGCCAGCAGCTTGGTCCCTTCAGGGGGAGAGGACACTGAAGCTTTCTTT. Amino acid sequence: CASSLVPSGGEDTEAFF.

This clone was detected only once. This chain connects TRBV5-1 to TRBJ2-7; 7 bases fit TRBD2. Germline V gene data show CDR1 as SGHRS and CDR2 as YFSETQ. With V trimmed by 0 bases and J by 5 bases, 5 bases remained unmatched. CDR3 size: 14 residues. The CDR3 spells CASSLGRAGDEQYF. Here the CDR3 DNA reads TGCGCCAGCAGCTTGGGGAGGGCGGGGGACGAGCAGTACTTC.

V gene TRBV27 combines with J gene TRBJ2-1; TRBD2 matches at 13 bases. Germline loops: CDR1 MNHEY, CDR2 SMNVEV (reference sequence). V trimming: 4 bases; J trimming: 8 bases; junction bases outside the gene matches: 11. The CDR3 runs to 17 residues. CDR3 in amino acids: CASSSQPGLAGLDEQFF. CDR3 bases: TGTGCCAGCAGTTCCCAACCGGGACTAGCGGGACTGGATGAGCAGTTCTTC.

A note on this clone: One end of the junction fails to match germline, which may point to a read error. Additional DNA sequences in this sample encode the identical CDR3. V and J are TRBV5-1 and TRBJ1-1, with 7 nucleotides matching TRBD1. The CDR3 contains 13 residues. CDR1 and CDR2 (germline): SGHRS, YFSETQ. The CDR3 loop reads CASSHDRETEAFF. The CDR3 DNA reads as TGCGCCAGCAGCCATGACAGGGAAACTGAAGCCTTCTTT.

This clone has more than one count but fewer than ten. V usage is TRBV5-1 and J usage is TRBJ2-3; D is unclear. Trimming stripped 0 bases from V and 4 bases from J, with 9 bases between. The germline gives CDR1 SGHRS, CDR2 YFSETQ. The CDR3 contains 14 residues. DNA of the CDR3: TGCGCCAGCAGCTTGGACCCCGGGTCAGATACGCAGTATTTT. Translated: CASSLDPGSDTQYF.

As to this clone: A junction boundary mismatches the germline segment, possibly from a read error. This rearrangement joins TRBV7-9 to TRBJ1-2; TRBD1 agrees at 11 bases. The CDR3 runs to 16 residues. From germline, CDR1 is SEHNR and CDR2 FQNEAQ (reference sequence). The CDR3 region has the DNA TGTTCCAGCAGCAAAACCGGGACAGGGGGTTCCTATGGCTACACCTTC. Translating it yields CSSSKTGTGGSYGYTF.

The chain uses TRBV2 and TRBJ2-7; 8 bases line up with TRBD2. Germline CDR1 SNHLY, CDR2 FYNNEI. V gave up 8 bases and J gave up 4 bases; unmatched junction bases: 7. CDR3 length: 13 residues. CDR3 in amino acids: CASHLAGRYEQYF. The DNA for the CDR3 is TGTGCCAGCCACTTAGCGGGAAGGTACGAGCAGTACTTC.

The chain recombines TRBV19 with TRBJ2-1, with D unresolved. CDR1 is LNHDA and CDR2 is SQIVND in the germline V gene (reference sequence). The CDR3 spans 15 residues. V lost 4 bases and J 2 bases, leaving 12 bases between the germline ends. The CDR3 bases are TGTGCCAGTAGTACTTCAGGCGTCCCCTACAATGAGCAGTTCTTC. Translating gives CASSTSGVPYNEQFF.

The chain is built from TRBV4-3 and TRBJ1-1; no firm D call. The CDR3 loop spans 16 amino acids. V was shortened by 4 bases and J by 1 base, with 16 bases between the two germline ends. CDR1 and CDR2 (germline): LGHNA, YSLEER. The DNA of the CDR3 is TGCGCCAGCAGCCCCTCCTCTACGTCGAGGAACACTGAAGCTTTCTTT. It encodes CASSPSSTSRNTEAFF.

The V and J genes are TRBV19 and TRBJ1-1; D unresolved. The germline V gene has CDR1 LNHDA and CDR2 SQIVND (reference sequence). Trimming removed 1 base at V and 0 bases at J, with 3 bases between. The CDR3 has 13 amino acids. The CDR3 protein is CASSIVVNTEAFF. The CDR3 region has the DNA TGTGCCAGTAGTATAGTCGTGAACACTGAAGCTTTCTTT.

Worth noting for this clone: Its ends do not fully match the called genes, so a read error is possible. This chain joins TRBV14 and TRBJ1-1; D gene unclear. From germline, CDR1 is SGHDN and CDR2 FVKESK. This CDR3 spans 14 amino acids. CDR3 nucleotides: TGTGCCAGCAGCCAAAATATGGGCAACAGTGAAGCTTTCTTT. This translates into CASSQNMGNSEAFF.

The chain links TRBV28 to TRBJ2-3; the D is unclear. Germline assignment: CDR1 MDHEN and CDR2 SYDVKM. V was trimmed by 5 bases and J by 4 bases, leaving 7 bases between them. The CDR3 contains 12 residues. CDR3: CASSLPSDTQYF. The CDR3 bases are TGTGCCAGCAGTCTTCCGTCAGATACGCAGTATTTT.

Here the CDR3 DNA reads TGTGCCAGCAGTTTAAAACTAGCGGGAGGGCCTCGGACCCAGTACTTC. Protein: CASSLKLAGGPRTQYF. The rearrangement joins TRBV28 to TRBJ2-5, with 13 bases that match TRBD2. CDR1 and CDR2 from the germline V gene are MDHEN and SYDVKM. With V trimmed by 2 bases and J by 7 bases, 7 bases remained unmatched. The CDR3 length is 16 residues. The full variable domain, its missing parts supplied by reference TRBV28 and TRBJ2-5, is DVKVTQSSRYLVKRTGEKVFLECVQDMDHENMFWYRQDPGLGLRLIYFSYDVKMKEKGDIPEGYSVSREKKERFSLILESASTNQTSMYLCASSLKLAGGPRTQYFGPGTRLLVL.